Following are 27 T cell receptor beta chains from one sample sequenced in a study of siplizumab effects on memory and regulatory T cells. Produced via immunoSEQ multiplex PCR; TCRdb's table is partial and in-frame only. The data hold approximately 82,000 clones, with roughly 87% observed a single time. The sequenced material came from Tregs sorted from blood. The receptors here all came from a human donor in good health.

By proportion, this clone is medium-sized. The chain uses TRBV7-9 and TRBJ2-7; D unresolved. This CDR3 spans 14 amino acids. CDR1 SEHNR and CDR2 FQNEAQ come from the germline V gene (reference sequence). V shed 2 bases and J shed 0 bases, with 8 bases lying between them. The CDR3: CASSLMTSSYEQYF. CDR3 bases: TGTGCCAGCAGCTTAATGACATCCTCCTACGAGCAGTACTTC.

The V gene is TRBV10-3, the J gene TRBJ2-7, with 8 bases that match TRBD1. This CDR3 has 12 amino acids. CDR1 and CDR2 (germline): ENHRY, SYGVKD. V gave up 7 bases and J gave up 6 bases; unmatched junction bases: 5. The chain's CDR3 is CAIKSDRVEQYF. The CDR3 region has the DNA TGTGCCATCAAATCGGACAGGGTCGAGCAGTACTTC.

The chain is built from TRBV29-1 and TRBJ1-6; the D gene is possibly TRBD1 (5 bases). This CDR3 is built from 13 residues. V lost 7 bases and J 4 bases, leaving 11 bases between the germline ends. CDR1 is SQVTM, CDR2 ANQGSEA, per germline. In DNA form, the CDR3 reads TGCAGCGCTAGGGGCAGTTATAATTCACCCCTCCACTTT. Residues: CSARGSYNSPLHF.

This rearrangement joins TRBV10-3 to TRBJ2-3, with 10 nucleotides matching TRBD2. CDR3 length equals 16 residues. The V gene end was trimmed by 4 bases and the J gene end by 2 bases; junction bases not matched to a gene: 6. Per germline, CDR1 ENHRY and CDR2 SYGVKD. Here the CDR3 reads CAISVALAGATDTQYF. CDR3 sequence (DNA): TGTGCCATCAGTGTGGCCCTAGCGGGGGCCACAGATACGCAGTATTTT.

The chain recombines TRBV2 with TRBJ2-5; D is unresolved. Germline V gene data show CDR1 as SNHLY and CDR2 as FYNNEI. The CDR3 is made up of 11 amino acids. V was pared by 4 bases and J by 1 base, with 1 base between. CDR3 sequence reads: CASSGQETQYF. CDR3 DNA sequence: TGTGCCAGCAGTGGCCAAGAGACCCAGTACTTC. Based on the CDR3 plus reference TRBV2 and TRBJ2-5, the full variable domain is EPEVTQTPSHQVTQMGQEVILRCVPISNHLYFYWYRQILGQKVEFLVSFYNNEISEKSEIFDDQFSVERPDGSNFTLKIRSTKLEDSAMYFCASSGQETQYFGPGTRLLVL.

Concerning this clone: As the CDR3 is not closed by the conserved phenylalanine or tryptophan, this likely results from a read error. V and J are TRBV5-1 and TRBJ1-1; 8 positions agree with TRBD1. V lost 4 bases and J lost 4; bases outside the gene matches: 9. This CDR3 comprises 15 residues. The germline gives CDR1 SGHRS, CDR2 YFSETQ. Here the CDR3 DNA reads TGCGCCAGCAGCGTGACAGGGGTTCAGGGCACTGAAGCTTTCCTT. Translation gives CASSVTGVQGTEAFL.

V is TRBV6-6 and J is TRBJ1-6; TRBD1 matches at 7 bases. CDR3 length equals 14 residues. Germline V CDR1 and CDR2: MNHNY, SVGAGI (reference sequence). The V and J ends lost 2 bases and 8 bases, in that order; junction bases with no gene match: 3. CDR3 in amino acids: CASSYDRVDSPLHF. The DNA for the CDR3 is TGTGCCAGCAGTTACGACAGGGTTGATTCACCCCTCCACTTT.

V gene TRBV4-1 combines with J gene TRBJ2-1; D gene unclear. The CDR3 totals 11 residues. Deletions cut 0 bases from V and 10 bases from J, with 4 bases between. Looked up from germline, CDR1 is MGHRA and CDR2 is YSYEKL. The CDR3 DNA is TGCGCCAGCAGCCAAGACCGAGAGCAGTTCTTC. Its translation is CASSQDREQFF.

V and J are TRBV23-1 and TRBJ1-1; D not resolved. TRBV23-1 is annotated as an ORF whose role is uncertain. The CDR3 extends over 13 amino acids. V was trimmed by 10 bases and J by 5 bases, leaving 17 bases between them. CDR3 bases: TGCGCCAACCCTGGGAAGGTGGAAACTGAAGCTTTCTTT. Its protein is CANPGKVETEAFF.

This chain links TRBV7-2 with TRBJ2-1; D is possibly TRBD2 (7 bases). Germline V gives CDR1 SGHTA, CDR2 FQGNSA. Deletions cut 1 base from V and 7 bases from J, with 14 bases between. The CDR3 sequence is 15 residues long. The chain's CDR3 is CASSLVGGARNEQFF. The CDR3 DNA reads as TGTGCCAGCAGCTTAGTGGGGGGGGCTCGGAATGAGCAGTTCTTC.

This chain joins TRBV5-1 and TRBJ2-3; 7 bases fit TRBD2. The V gene's germline CDR1 is SGHRS and CDR2 YFSETQ. There are 16 residues in the CDR3. Trimming removed 1 base from V and 3 bases from J; junction bases left unmatched: 8. The DNA of the CDR3 is TGCGCCAGCAGCTTGTTATTGACAGCGGGGACAGATACGCAGTATTTT. Translation gives CASSLLLTAGTDTQYF.

The chain combines TRBV6-6 with TRBJ1-2; maybe TRBD1 (5 bases). The CDR3 sequence is 12 residues long. V lost 6 bases to trimming and J lost 3 bases, with 8 bases between them. Germline-derived CDR1 and CDR2 are MNHNY and SVGAGI (reference sequence). The CDR3 is CASRGVDYGYTF. In DNA form, the CDR3 reads TGTGCCAGCAGGGGGGTTGACTATGGCTACACCTTC.

The V call is TRBV6-6, the J call TRBJ1-1; TRBD1 might be the D (5 bases). There are 16 residues in the CDR3. V was cut by 2 bases and J by 1 base, with 14 bases left in between. CDR1 MNHNY and CDR2 SVGAGI come from the germline V gene (reference sequence). The CDR3 loop is CASSYNRLMRNTEAFF. In DNA, the CDR3 is TGTGCCAGCAGTTACAACAGGCTGATGAGGAACACTGAAGCTTTCTTT.

J is TRBJ2-7 and V is TRBV7-2; D gene ambiguous. With 1 base removed from V and 2 bases from J, the gap between germline ends came to 6 bases. CDR1 and CDR2 from the germline V gene are SGHTA and FQGNSA. This CDR3 has 13 residues. Here the CDR3 reads CASSLVPAYEQYF. The CDR3 DNA follows: TGTGCCAGCAGCTTAGTACCAGCCTACGAGCAGTACTTC. Using reference TRBV7-2 and TRBJ2-7 for the parts outside the CDR3, the full variable domain is GAGVSQSPSNKVTEKGKDVELRCDPISGHTALYWYRQSLGQGLEFLIYFQGNSAPDKSGLPSDRFSAERTGGSVSTLTIQRTQQEDSAVYLCASSLVPAYEQYFGPGTRLTVT.

This clone showed up just once. The rearrangement uses TRBV28 and TRBJ2-1; D gene ambiguous. The CDR3 spans 13 residues. Trimming took 5 bases from V and 12 from J, leaving 17 bases between them. Germline V CDR1 and CDR2: MDHEN, SYDVKM. CDR3 DNA: TGTGCCAGCAGTGCCCCGGTGGGTCTGAGGCAGTTCTTC. Protein: CASSAPVGLRQFF.

The chain couples TRBV14 to TRBJ1-1; TRBD1 matches at 10 bases. Per germline, CDR1 SGHDN and CDR2 FVKESK. V shed 5 bases, J shed 6 bases, and the junction held 6 bases outside the gene matches. This CDR3 comprises 14 residues. This CDR3 is CASSRQGAGAEAFF. CDR3 DNA sequence: TGTGCCAGCAGCAGACAGGGGGCGGGCGCTGAAGCTTTCTTT.

V is TRBV7-6 and J is TRBJ2-7; 7 bases map to TRBD2. CDR1 and CDR2 from the germline V gene are SGHVS and FNYEAQ. This CDR3 has 12 amino acids. J was trimmed by 4 bases and V by 5 bases; bases with no gene match: 2. The CDR3, as DNA: TGTGCCAGCAGCACCGGGGGGTACGAGCAGTACTTC. This encodes CASSTGGYEQYF.

The chain combines TRBV7-9 with TRBJ2-5; 7 bases align to TRBD2. Losses at the gene ends were 5 bases for V and 6 bases for J; bases not matched to a gene: 15. The length of the CDR3 is 16 residues. CDR1 and CDR2 (germline): SEHNR, FQNEAQ (reference sequence). CDR3 residues: CASSRRAGVGSKTQYF. In DNA form, the CDR3 reads TGTGCCAGCAGCCGACGGGCGGGGGTCGGTAGTAAGACCCAGTACTTC. Combining the CDR3 with reference TRBV7-9 and TRBJ2-5 gives the whole variable domain DTGVSQNPRHKITKRGQNVTFRCDPISEHNRLYWYRQTLGQGPEFLTYFQNEAQLEKSRLLSDRFSAERPKGSFSTLEIQRTEQGDSAMYLCASSRRAGVGSKTQYFGPGTRLLVL.

The genes are TRBV5-1 and TRBJ1-2, with D perhaps TRBD1 (5 bases). The CDR3 has 13 amino acids. CDR1 and CDR2 from the germline V gene are SGHRS and YFSETQ. Between the trimmed V and J ends, which lost 4 bases and 7 bases, there was a span of 14 bases. CDR3 protein: CASSPPGPRGYTF. The CDR3 DNA sequence: TGCGCCAGCAGCCCCCCGGGACCTCGTGGCTACACCTTC.

This clone was recorded a few times. This sequence joins TRBV6-6 and TRBJ2-7, with 7 bases identical to TRBD1. The CDR3 is 13 residues long. Germline-derived CDR1 and CDR2 are MNHNY and SVGAGI (reference sequence). The ends lost 11 bases at V and 2 bases at J; junction bases unmatched: 9. Here the CDR3 DNA reads TGTGCCGCCTCCGACAGGGTAGCCTACGAGCAGTACTTC. Amino acid sequence: CAASDRVAYEQYF.

V usage is TRBV13 and J usage is TRBJ1-4; D remains ambiguous. V gave up 5 bases and J gave up 7 bases, with 20 bases separating them. The CDR3 covers 16 residues. Germline loops: CDR1 PRHDT, CDR2 FYEKMQ (reference sequence). This CDR3 is CASSQQSSQVVEKLFF. In DNA, the CDR3 is TGTGCCAGCAGCCAGCAGTCGAGTCAGGTTGTTGAAAAACTGTTTTTT.

This clone has just a few counts. The chain couples TRBV6-5 to TRBJ1-6, with 8 bases matching TRBD1. V lost 3 bases to trimming and J lost 3 bases; unmatched junction nucleotides: 4. The CDR3 runs 16 residues. Germline V lookup: CDR1 MNHEY, CDR2 SVGAGI. The CDR3 DNA is TGTGCCAGCAGTTATGGGACAGGTGTCTATAATTCACCCCTCCACTTT. Encoded protein: CASSYGTGVYNSPLHF.

The table lists this clone with a few counts. The J gene is TRBJ1-6, the V gene TRBV5-1; no reliable D call. Trimming removed 4 bases from V and 2 bases from J, with 10 bases in between. The CDR3 spans 15 residues. Germline V gene data show CDR1 as SGHRS and CDR2 as YFSETQ. The CDR3 loop reads CASSGTGPYNSPLHF. CDR3 coding DNA: TGCGCCAGCAGCGGAACCGGGCCCTATAATTCACCCCTCCACTTT.

CDR3 protein: CASMNAYEQYF. CDR3 in DNA: TGTGCCAGCATGAACGCCTACGAGCAGTACTTC. This chain connects TRBV6-1 to TRBJ2-5; D gene uncertain. The assigned J gene may be wrong: the sequence end matches TRBJ2-7 better. CDR3 size: 11 residues. CDR1 is MNHNS and CDR2 is SASEGT in the germline V gene.

The chain employs TRBV5-4 and TRBJ2-5, with TRBD2 identical over 11 bases. The CDR3 has 14 residues. Germline V lookup: CDR1 SGHNT, CDR2 YYREEE (reference sequence). V lost 2 bases to trimming and J lost 3 bases; unmatched junction nucleotides: 0. The CDR3 bases are TGTGCCAGCAGCTTACTAGCGGGGGAAGAGACCCAGTACTTC. Translated: CASSLLAGEETQYF. Full variable domain (missing parts from reference TRBV5-4 and TRBJ2-5): ETGVTQSPTHLIKTRGQQVTLRCSSQSGHNTVSWYQQALGQGPQFIFQYYREEENGRGNFPPRFSGLQFPNYSSELNVNALELDDSALYLCASSLLAGEETQYFGPGTRLLVL.

This chain connects TRBV9 to TRBJ2-5, with D perhaps given as TRBD1 or TRBD2 (6 bases each). The CDR3 covers 13 residues. Germline V gives CDR1 SGDLS, CDR2 YYNGEE. V lost 6 bases to trimming and J lost 1 base, with 10 bases between them. As DNA, the CDR3 is TGTGCCAGCACCAGGGGACTCCAAGAGACCCAGTACTTC. This sequence encodes CASTRGLQETQYF.

The CDR3 loop is CASSFTGQGSEGYTF. The CDR3 nucleotides are TGCGCCAGCAGCTTTACGGGACAGGGGAGCGAGGGCTACACCTTC. The chain is built from TRBV5-1 and TRBJ1-2; 10 nucleotides match TRBD1. V was pared by 2 bases and J by 8 bases, with 9 bases of the junction left unmatched. This CDR3 region has 15 residues. Germline V gene data show CDR1 as SGHRS and CDR2 as YFSETQ.